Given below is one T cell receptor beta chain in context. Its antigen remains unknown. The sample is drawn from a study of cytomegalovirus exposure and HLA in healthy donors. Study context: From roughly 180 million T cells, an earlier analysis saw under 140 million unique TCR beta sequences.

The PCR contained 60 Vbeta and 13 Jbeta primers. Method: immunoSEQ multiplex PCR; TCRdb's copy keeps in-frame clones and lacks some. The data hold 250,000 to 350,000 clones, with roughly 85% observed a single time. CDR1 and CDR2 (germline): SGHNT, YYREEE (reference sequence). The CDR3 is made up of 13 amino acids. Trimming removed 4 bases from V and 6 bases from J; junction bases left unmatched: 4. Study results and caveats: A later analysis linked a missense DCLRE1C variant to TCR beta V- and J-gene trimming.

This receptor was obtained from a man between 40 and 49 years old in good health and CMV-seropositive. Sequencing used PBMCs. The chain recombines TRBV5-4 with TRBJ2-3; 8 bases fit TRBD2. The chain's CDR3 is CASSPPGGDTQYF. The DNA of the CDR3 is TGTGCCAGCAGCCCCCCGGGGGGGGATACGCAGTATTTT.